The 23 T cell receptor beta chains below were found in one sample sequenced in a study of CD8+ T cells in alopecia areata. Following extraction, RNA underwent reverse transcription to cDNA, which served as the sequencing template. The assay was immunoSEQ multiplex PCR, and TCRdb's table has in-frame clones only and misses some. The profile covers 200,000 to 300,000 clones, none occurring a single time. Cells from pooled cutaneous lymph nodes were sorted by CD4, CD8alpha, NKG2D, NKG2ACE and other markers. The sequencing sample was made of CD4+ T cells sorted from a lymph node. These receptor sequences come from a C3H/HeJ mouse with alopecia areata. The mouse strain carries the MHC haplotype H2-k.

This clone was counted only a few times. The gene symbols are mouse symbols. CDR3: CASSVNRDWGASSYEQYF. The CDR3 DNA, read in part, is TGTGCCAGCAGTGTAAACCGGGACTGGGGGGCCAGCTCCTAT. The chain has TRBV13-1 and TRBJ2-7; 12 bases agree with TRBD2. The read gets to within 4 residues of the CDR3 end, and the germline J gene fills in the rest. Per germline, CDR1 NSHNY and CDR2 SYGAGN. This CDR3 region has 18 residues. With V trimmed by 3 bases and J by 0 bases, 10 bases remained unmatched.

This clone appeared a few times. Here the gene names and germline are mouse. The CDR3 end is not reached by the read, which stops 4 residues before it; the germline J gene fills it in. This chain connects TRBV19 to TRBJ1-2; TRBD1 aligns across 7 bases. V shed 4 bases, J shed 3 bases, and the junction held 9 bases outside the gene matches. The CDR3 is made up of 15 amino acids. The V gene's germline CDR1 is FNHDT and CDR2 SITEND (reference sequence). CDR3 amino acids: CASSHLRGRDSDYTF. The DNA read from the CDR3 is TGTGCCAGCAGTCATCTTAGGGGGCGCGACTCC.

Remarks on this clone: Gene names refer to mouse genes. CDR3 loop: CASSPTGGTETLYF. Incomplete CDR3 DNA: TGTGCCAGCTCCCCCACTGGGGGGACAGAA. V is TRBV12-1 and J is TRBJ2-3, with 9 bases identical to TRBD2. The CDR3 is cut off 4 residues early in the read; its end comes from the germline J gene. This CDR3 is 14 amino acids long. Looked up from germline, CDR1 is SGHSN and CDR2 is HYEKVE. V was pared by 4 bases and J by 4 bases, with 5 bases of the junction left unmatched.

As to this clone: Mouse gene names and germline throughout. The read gets to within 3 residues of the CDR3 end, and the germline J gene fills in the rest. The same CDR3 also results from other DNA sequences found in this sample. The chain has TRBV1 and TRBJ1-6; 7 nucleotides align to TRBD1. TRBJ1-6 is an ORF, with its function uncertain. The CDR3 contains 15 residues. The V and J ends lost 3 bases and 5 bases, in that order; junction bases with no gene match: 4. Germline-derived CDR1 and CDR2 are NSQYPW and LRSPGD (reference sequence). Partial CDR3 DNA: TGCACCTGCAGTGCCCGGACAGGAGATAATTCGCCC. Translated: CTCSARTGDNSP. The entire CDR3 is CTCSARTGDNSPLYF.

This clone appeared many times. Gene names follow the mouse nomenclature. This CDR3 is CASSLLGERNTGQLYF. The part of the CDR3 DNA that was read is TGTGCCAGCAGCTTACTGGGGGAAAGGAACACCGGG. J is TRBJ2-2 and V is TRBV3; 7 bases fit TRBD2. The CDR3 is cut off 4 residues early in the read; its end comes from the germline J gene. This CDR3 spans 16 amino acids. Germline CDR1 reads SNHLY; CDR2 reads FYNGKV (reference sequence). V gave up 2 bases and J gave up 2 bases; unmatched junction bases: 5.

This clone turned up a few times. Gene names follow the mouse nomenclature. The read finishes 4 residues shy of the CDR3 end, and the germline J gene is used to complete it. This chain connects TRBV13-3 to TRBJ2-2; 9 bases match TRBD1. CDR3 length: 17 residues. V lost 3 bases and J lost 1; bases outside the gene matches: 7. Germline CDR1 and CDR2: NNHDY and SYVADS. CDR3 bases read: TGTGCCAGCAGTGCCGTCCCGGGACAGGGAAACACCGGG. Residues: CASSAVPGQGNTG. The complete CDR3 sequence is CASSAVPGQGNTGQLYF.

This clone was recorded a few times. Mouse gene names apply. Partial CDR3 DNA: TGTGCCAGCAGCCAAGAAGGGGATGCAAACTCC. Translation gives CASSQEGDANS. The full CDR3 sequence reads CASSQEGDANSDYTF. This rearrangement joins TRBV5 to TRBJ1-2; D possibly corresponds to TRBD1 (5 bases). The read finishes 4 residues shy of the CDR3 end, and the germline J gene is used to complete it. The CDR3 consists of 15 residues. Deletions cut 0 bases from V and 0 bases from J, with 8 bases between. The germline V gene has CDR1 LGHNA and CDR2 YNLKQL (reference sequence).

This clone was detected ten times or more. The genes and germline here are from mouse. The read ends 4 residues shy of where the CDR3 ends; the end is completed using the germline J gene. Different DNA sequences within this sample yield the same CDR3. The gene calls are TRBV31 and TRBJ1-2, with a tentative D call TRBD1 (6 bases). CDR3 size: 13 residues. The V gene's germline CDR1 is GKSSPN and CDR2 SITVG. The V end was cut by 0 bases, the J end by 1 base, with 6 bases between. The sequenced CDR3 bases are TGTGCCTGGAGTCTGGGACAAAACTCC. It encodes CAWSLGQNS. The entire CDR3 protein is CAWSLGQNSDYTF.

There are a few counts of this clone. Gene names refer to mouse genes. From the germline J gene comes the end of the CDR3, since the read stops 4 residues before it. The chain carries TRBV1 and TRBJ2-2, with D tentatively TRBD1 (6 bases). Germline V CDR1 and CDR2: NSQYPW, LRSPGD (reference sequence). V lost 4 bases and J 2 bases, leaving 11 bases between the germline ends. The CDR3 covers 15 residues. This CDR3 reads CTCSGDRNNTGQLYF. Partial CDR3 DNA: TGCACCTGCAGTGGTGACAGGAATAACACCGGG.

In the case of this clone: Mouse gene names and germline throughout. The CDR3 end is not reached by the read, which stops 4 residues before it; the germline J gene fills it in. The chain joins TRBV13-1 to TRBJ2-3; D might be TRBD2 (6 bases). The germline V gene encodes CDR1 NSHNY and CDR2 SYGAGN. This CDR3 region has 15 residues. V lost 1 base and J 1 base, leaving 10 bases between the germline ends. The CDR3: CASSDTGRGAETLYF. Partial CDR3 DNA: TGTGCCAGCAGTGATACTGGGCGGGGTGCAGAA.

This clone turned up a few times. The gene names here belong to mouse. The read falls 4 residues short of the CDR3 end, and the missing part is taken from the germline J gene. The chain has TRBV13-3 and TRBJ2-7, with D possibly being TRBD1 (5 bases). CDR1 and CDR2 from the germline V gene are NNHDY and SYVADS. The CDR3 length is 14 residues. Trimming shortened V by 0 bases and J by 2 bases, and 9 bases separated the two germline ends. The sequenced part of the CDR3 DNA is TGTGCCAGCAGTGATGCAGGGAGGGCCTAT. Translating gives CASSDAGRAY. The full CDR3 sequence reads CASSDAGRAYEQYF.

Details on this clone: Gene names follow the mouse nomenclature. Read coverage stops 4 residues before the CDR3 terminus; the germline J gene supplies the remainder. The chain is built from TRBV13-3 and TRBJ2-1, with 13 bases aligning to TRBD2. CDR3 length: 16 amino acids. CDR1 and CDR2 (germline): NNHDY, SYVADS. The CDR3 sequence is CASSPGLGGVRAEQFF. The covered CDR3 bases are TGTGCCAGCAGTCCGGGACTGGGGGGGGTGAGAGCT.

Comments on this clone: Gene names follow the mouse nomenclature. The missing CDR3 end, 4 residues past where the read stops, is filled in from the germline J gene. The J gene is TRBJ2-5, the V gene TRBV19; 10 positions agree with TRBD2. The CDR3 contains 14 residues. Losses at the gene ends were 4 bases for V and 3 bases for J; bases not matched to a gene: 2. Per the germline V gene, CDR1 is FNHDT and CDR2 is SITEND (reference sequence). The CDR3 region is CASSGDWGQDTQYF. The covered CDR3 bases are TGTGCCAGCAGTGGGGACTGGGGACAAGAC.

Points on this clone: Germline and genes here are mouse. The CDR3 here is CASSDPLGGADTQYF. The CDR3 DNA, read in part, is TGTGCCAGCAGTGACCCCCTTGGGGGGGCTGAC. The chain links TRBV13-3 to TRBJ2-5; the match to TRBD2 covers 9 bases. The observed sequence ends 4 residues before the CDR3 terminus, with the missing tail filled in from the germline J gene. The CDR3 length is 15 residues. Germline CDR1 and CDR2: NNHDY and SYVADS.

In regard to this clone: The gene names given are mouse names. The read finishes 3 residues shy of the CDR3 end, and the germline J gene is used to complete it. The V call is TRBV13-1, the J call TRBJ1-6; 7 nucleotides align to TRBD1. TRBJ1-6 is annotated as an ORF whose role is uncertain. The germline V gene has CDR1 NSHNY and CDR2 SYGAGN. There are 16 residues in the CDR3. V shed 3 bases and J 4 bases; nucleotides not matched to a gene: 7. The DNA read from the CDR3 is TGTGCCAGCAGTGCCCCTCCGGGACAGTATAATTCGCCC. It encodes CASSAPPGQYNSP. The entire CDR3 sequence reads CASSAPPGQYNSPLYF.

Regarding this clone: Genes here carry mouse names. The CDR3 end is not reached by the read, which stops 4 residues before it; the germline J gene fills it in. The V and J genes are TRBV5 and TRBJ1-2; a possible D gene is TRBD1 (5 bases). V lost 2 bases, J lost 3 bases, and 7 bases lay in between. CDR3 length: 13 residues. Germline V CDR1 and CDR2: LGHNA, YNLKQL (reference sequence). The DNA read from the CDR3 is TGTGCCAGCAGCCAACTGGGGGACTCC. It encodes CASSQLGDS. The complete CDR3 protein is CASSQLGDSDYTF.

This clone showed up just a few times. Gene names refer to mouse genes. Sequencing ends 4 residues short of the CDR3 end; the germline J gene provides the rest. The chain uses TRBV19 and TRBJ2-2; 12 positions agree with TRBD1. Germline V gene lookup returns CDR1 FNHDT and CDR2 SITEND (reference sequence). The CDR3 length is 16 residues. J was trimmed by 1 base and V by 5 bases; bases with no gene match: 3. The covered CDR3 bases are TGTGCCAGCAGCAGGGACAGGGGGCAAAACACCGGG. Amino acids: CASSRDRGQNTG. The whole CDR3 is CASSRDRGQNTGQLYF.

This clone has more than one count but fewer than ten. Any gene name here is a mouse gene name. The read is 4 residues too short to cover the CDR3 end, so that end is filled in from the germline J gene. Additional DNA sequences in this sample encode the identical CDR3. V usage is TRBV19 and J usage is TRBJ2-7; 7 bases are a match to TRBD2. Trimming at V came to 5 bases and at J to 0 bases, leaving 2 bases not matched to a gene. This CDR3 region has 13 residues. Germline CDR1 is FNHDT and CDR2 is SITEND (reference sequence). CDR3: CASRLGSSYEQYF. The CDR3 DNA, read in part, is TGTGCCAGCAGACTGGGGTCCTCCTAT.

This clone was observed a handful of times. These gene names are mouse names. The CDR3 extends 4 residues past the end of the read, so its final part is completed from the germline J gene. The chain uses TRBV13-1 and TRBJ2-2; a weak D match, TRBD1 (5 bases). Germline V gene sequence: CDR1 NSHNY, CDR2 SYGAGN. Between the trimmed V and J ends, which lost 4 bases and 1 base, there was a span of 11 bases. This CDR3 is 15 amino acids long. This CDR3 is CASSPQGLNTGQLYF. The sequenced part of the CDR3 DNA is TGTGCCAGCAGTCCCCAGGGATTAAACACCGGG.

Turning to this clone: The genes are named according to mouse. The CDR3 end is not reached by the read, which stops 4 residues before it; the germline J gene fills it in. V gene TRBV1 combines with J gene TRBJ2-7; TRBD2 matches at 10 bases. CDR1 and CDR2 from the germline V gene are NSQYPW and LRSPGD (reference sequence). This CDR3 region has 15 residues. Unmatched junction bases numbered 2, after V lost 1 base and J lost 2 bases. The sequenced CDR3 bases are TGCACCTGCAGTGCAGCCTGGGGGGGCCCCTAT. It is translated as CTCSAAWGGPY. The CDR3 reads in full as CTCSAAWGGPYEQYF.

As regards this clone: Genes here carry mouse names. The missing CDR3 end, 4 residues past where the read stops, is filled in from the germline J gene. This chain uses TRBV14 with TRBJ2-4; a weak D match, TRBD1 (6 bases). CDR1 is SGHDT and CDR2 is FRDEAV in the germline V gene. The ends were cut back, 1 base at V and 0 bases at J, with 6 bases in the middle. The CDR3 has 14 residues. This CDR3 is CASSFGTSQNTLYF. CDR3 DNA (partial): TGTGCCAGCAGTTTCGGGACAAGTCAAAAC.

With respect to this clone: The genes and germline here are from mouse. The read ends 4 residues before the CDR3 terminus; that terminus is restored from the germline J gene. V usage is TRBV1 and J usage is TRBJ2-5; 9 nucleotides match TRBD2. CDR3 length: 18 residues. The V gene's germline CDR1 is NSQYPW and CDR2 LRSPGD (reference sequence). V lost 0 bases and J lost 2; bases outside the gene matches: 9. The part of the CDR3 DNA that was read is TGCACCTGCAGTGCAGACCCCTATGACTGGGGGATCCAAGAC. This gives the protein CTCSADPYDWGIQD. The entire CDR3 sequence reads CTCSADPYDWGIQDTQYF.

Worth noting for this clone: Gene and germline names: mouse. The read terminates 4 residues before the CDR3 end, so the remaining end is supplied by the germline J gene. At the DNA level, this CDR3 is encoded by other sequences in the same sample as well. V gene TRBV5 combines with J gene TRBJ2-5; D is undetermined. CDR3 length equals 13 residues. From germline, CDR1 is LGHNA and CDR2 YNLKQL (reference sequence). Trimming cost V 0 bases and J 3 bases, with 4 bases left between them. The covered CDR3 bases are TGTGCCAGCAGCCAAGATACACAAGAC. Translation gives CASSQDTQD. The full CDR3 protein is CASSQDTQDTQYF.